This TCR beta chain was captured by sequencing in a study of shared clonotypes between healthy human individuals. Study information: Those who served as donors were a couple of women and three men between the ages of 18 and 49.

On this clone: The target antigen is unknown.

Overall study results and limits: Non-shared clonotypes had lower generation probabilities than those shared by all four donors.

The genomic DNA of each subset was split evenly across several immunoSEQ plates. Method: immunoSEQ multiplex PCR; TCRdb's copy keeps in-frame clones and lacks some. The table records around 2.3 million clones, under 97% of them present only once. Subsets obtained from CD4+ cells comprised CD45RA+ naive and CD45RA-negative memory cells. Sequencing was carried out using naive CD4+ T cells sorted from blood. The subset: CD45RA+ positively selected. The TCR was taken from a young man in good health.

The CDR3 DNA is TGTGCCAGTACCCCCGGCCGGATGGAAACTGAAGCTTTCTTT. Encoded protein: CASTPGRMETEAFF. The rearrangement links TRBV19 to TRBJ1-1; D uncertain. CDR3 length: 14 residues. Per germline, CDR1 LNHDA and CDR2 SQIVND (reference sequence). V gave up 7 bases and J gave up 5 bases, with 17 bases separating them.